These 2 T cell receptor beta chains came from one sample sequenced in a study of blood T cell repertoires in COVID-19. Clones were sequenced by immunoSEQ multiplex PCR, and TCRdb holds only the in-frame ones, with some missing. The sample lists fewer than 80,000 clones, about four fifths seen once, with about 5% in the top ten. The sample taken for sequencing was peripheral blood. The receptors stem from a woman of 80 years or more with active or convalescent COVID-19.

This clone showed up just once. The chain links TRBV6-2 or TRBV6-3 to TRBJ2-7, with D uncertain. The germline V and J ends were trimmed by 0 bases and 0 bases, with 12 bases remaining between them. Germline assignment: CDR1 MNHEY and CDR2 SVGEGT. This CDR3 is 16 amino acids long. The DNA for the CDR3 is TGTGCCAGCAGTTACTCTTCGGGTTCTTTCTCCTACGAGCAGTACTTC. It translates to CASSYSSGSFSYEQYF.

The chain joins TRBV5-8 to TRBJ1-1; 9 bases map to TRBD1. The CDR3 contains 16 residues. Trimming removed 4 bases from V and 3 bases from J; junction bases left unmatched: 10. The germline V gene has CDR1 SGHTS and CDR2 YDEGEE. CDR3 sequence: CASSPGQGLGDTEAFF. CDR3 bases: TGTGCCAGCAGCCCAGGACAGGGGTTAGGGGACACTGAAGCTTTCTTT.